What follows are 3 T cell receptor beta chains derived from one specimen sequenced in a study. The sorted Tregs were CD4+CD25+CD127-/low cells. From the 5' RACE reads, TCRdb called clonotypes with MiXCR, one entry per CDR3 protein. The sample contains more than 8,000 distinct CDR3 sequences, just over 25% of which appear only once. Sequencing used Tregs sorted from blood. These receptors all stem from a female donor with breast cancer.

This clonotype is medium-sized by share. The chain uses TRBV2 and TRBJ2-1; 7 bases are a match to TRBD1. V lost 3 bases and J lost 0; bases outside the gene matches: 11. The V gene's germline CDR1 is SNHLY and CDR2 FYNNEI. The CDR3 contains 18 residues. The CDR3: CASSDDTGTVSSYNEQFF. In nucleotides, the CDR3 is TGTGCCAGCAGTGACGATACCGGGACAGTCAGCTCCTACAATGAGCAGTTCTTC.

This clonotype appeared many times. The chain combines TRBV19 with TRBJ2-7, with 7 nucleotides matching TRBD2. With 3 bases clipped from V and 3 bases from J, the junction kept 5 bases outside the gene matches. CDR3 length equals 14 residues. Germline values: CDR1 LNHDA, CDR2 SQIVND (reference sequence). As DNA, the CDR3 is TGTGCCAGTAGTATGGGAGGGCCCGACTACGAGCAGTACTTC. It codes for CASSMGGPDYEQYF. The full variable domain, with the rest looked up from reference TRBV19 and TRBJ2-7, is DGGITQSPKYLFRKEGQNVTLSCEQNLNHDAMYWYRQDPGQGLRLIYYSQIVNDFQKGDIAEGYSVSREKKESFPLTVTSAQKNPTAFYLCASSMGGPDYEQYFGPGTRLTVT.

This chain joins TRBV20-1 and TRBJ1-2; no definite D call. Trimming took 0 bases from V and 0 from J, leaving 17 bases between them. The germline CDR1 and CDR2 sequences are DFQATT and SNEGSKA (reference sequence). The CDR3 spans 17 residues. CDR3: CSARDSLLAGTNYGYTF. Written as DNA, the CDR3 is TGCAGTGCTAGAGATAGTCTCCTAGCGGGAACTAACTATGGCTACACCTTC.